Below are 8 T cell receptor beta chains sequenced from a single sample in a study of cytomegalovirus exposure and HLA in healthy donors. The PCR was carried out with 60 Vbeta primers and 13 Jbeta primers. TCRdb's table, derived via immunoSEQ multiplex PCR, lists solely in-frame clones and lacks some. The table has some 220,000 clones, 70% to 85% seen once; the top ten hold approximately 0.5%. The sample consisted of PBMCs. The source is a woman aged 40 to 55 in good health and CMV-seronegative.

V usage is TRBV5-4 and J usage is TRBJ1-1; D unresolved. This CDR3 comprises 13 residues. The germline V gene encodes CDR1 SGHNT and CDR2 YYREEE (reference sequence). The germline V and J ends were trimmed by 3 bases and 3 bases, with 9 bases remaining between them. This CDR3 is CASSSGRDTEAFF. The CDR3 region has the DNA TGTGCCAGCAGCTCGGGGAGGGACACTGAAGCTTTCTTT.

The count of this clone is one. The J gene is TRBJ1-2, the V gene TRBV4-1; D possibly corresponds to TRBD1 (5 bases). This CDR3 contains 15 residues. Germline values: CDR1 MGHRA, CDR2 YSYEKL. V dropped 7 bases and J dropped 3 bases, with 18 bases sitting between them. The CDR3 DNA sequence: TGCGCCAGCACCGCCGGGGGTGTTCAAGACTATGGCTACACCTTC. This codes for CASTAGGVQDYGYTF.

This clone was detected a few times. The genes are TRBV10-3 and TRBJ2-1, with 7 nucleotides matching TRBD2. The trim removed 6 bases at V and 5 bases at J, leaving 7 bases unmatched. CDR3 length: 14 residues. From germline, CDR1 is ENHRY and CDR2 SYGVKD. The CDR3 loop reads CAIRSSGADNEQFF. The CDR3 DNA reads TGTGCCATCAGATCAAGCGGGGCGGACAATGAGCAGTTCTTC.

In this sample, this clone turned up once. V usage is TRBV30 and J usage is TRBJ1-1; possibly TRBD1 for D (5 bases). CDR1 is GTSNPN and CDR2 is SVGIG in the germline V gene (reference sequence). V was pared by 3 bases and J by 1 base, with 18 bases between. CDR3 length: 16 residues. This CDR3 is CAWSQWGARSNTEAFF. Written as DNA, the CDR3 is TGTGCCTGGAGCCAGTGGGGCGCCAGGTCGAACACTGAAGCTTTCTTT. Supplemented by reference TRBV30 and TRBJ1-1, the full variable domain reads SQTIHQWPATLVQPVGSPLSLECTVEGTSNPNLYWYRQAAGRGLQLLFYSVGIGQISSEVPQNLSASRPQDRQFILSSKKLLLSDSGFYLCAWSQWGARSNTEAFFGQGTRLTVV.

Here the CDR3 reads CASRIGISNTEAFF. CDR3 DNA sequence: TGTGCCAGCAGAATCGGGATTTCGAACACTGAAGCTTTCTTT. The chain has TRBV2 and TRBJ1-1; no definite D call. V dropped 6 bases and J dropped 1 base, with 12 bases sitting between them. The germline V gene encodes CDR1 SNHLY and CDR2 FYNNEI. CDR3 length: 14 residues.

The genes are TRBV14 and TRBJ1-4; perhaps TRBD1 as D (5 bases). There are 12 residues in the CDR3. Germline V gene data show CDR1 as SGHDN and CDR2 as FVKESK. The V and J ends lost 3 bases and 11 bases respectively, with 10 bases between them. In DNA, the CDR3 is TGTGCCAGCAGCCATTCAGGGCTGAAACTGTTTTTT. This codes for CASSHSGLKLFF.

V and J are TRBV4-3 and TRBJ1-1; D ambiguous. There are 15 residues in the CDR3. The germline CDR1 and CDR2 sequences are LGHNA and YSLEER. V lost 0 bases, J lost 2 bases, and 10 bases lay in between. CDR3 region: CASSQDWPDNTEAFF. The CDR3 DNA is TGCGCCAGCAGCCAAGATTGGCCAGATAACACTGAAGCTTTCTTT.

The chain carries TRBV7-8 and TRBJ2-3, with TRBD2 identical over 9 bases. With V trimmed by 8 bases and J by 2 bases, 11 bases remained unmatched. From germline, CDR1 is SGHVS and CDR2 FQNEAQ. The CDR3 has 16 amino acids. The CDR3 loop is CASRLLAGPITDTQYF. In DNA form, the CDR3 reads TGTGCCAGCCGGCTGCTAGCGGGGCCGATCACAGATACGCAGTATTTT.